This T cell receptor (beta chain) was sequenced for a study of blood T cell repertoires in COVID-19. The table came from immunoSEQ multiplex PCR; TCRdb's copy has only in-frame clones and leaves some out. This table has 230,000 or so clones, approximately 90% appearing once. Germline loops: CDR1 MNHEY, CDR2 SMNVEV (reference sequence). Trimming shortened V by 1 base and J by 6 bases, and 15 bases separated the two germline ends. The CDR3 contains 15 residues. The chain couples TRBV27 to TRBJ1-2; TRBD1 is a possible D gene (6 bases). This TCR was recovered from a woman in her forties with acute COVID-19. The sequencing sample was made of PBMCs or T cells enriched from blood (not recorded which). CDR3 in DNA: TGTGCCAGCAGTTTATGGGGGCGGGGGAGTGATGGCTACACCTTC. It specifies CASSLWGRGSDGYTF.